This T cell receptor beta chain was documented in a study of prognosis after radiotherapy for stage I lung cancer (dated by TCRdb to the early 2020s). Regarding the complete study: Between April 2018 and early 2019, over 15 patients with stage I NSCLC were enrolled in Nanjing, China. Five patients had oligometastatic NSCLC after their primary tumor was surgically resected, and about 15 patients had newly diagnosed primary stage I lung tumors. All patients were considered medically inoperable, owing to comorbidities in roughly 11 and refusal of surgery in about seven. The cohort comprised more than 10 men and six or seven women with a median age of about 70 years, ranging from about 53 to 85 years. Eleven to twelve patients had adenocarcinoma and seven had squamous cell carcinoma as the tumor histology. Image-guided IMRT or VMAT was used to deliver SBRT in 3 to 5 fractions at a biologically effective dose of at least 100 Gy. No patient received concurrent therapy alongside SBRT. Four of the 19 patients developed distant metastases after SBRT, at a median of approximately 7 months; the other 15 showed no significant progression. Peripheral blood TCR beta repertoires were profiled in stage I NSCLC patients before and after stereotactic body radiotherapy, and the study then linked these repertoires to distant failure. A total of about 40 blood samples from around 19 patients were sequenced, with one sample obtained before and one obtained after SBRT for each patient.

A history of other malignancies or of prior chemotherapy or radiotherapy was absent in all patients, and node-negative disease was shown on CT and PET/CT in all patients. At each of two time points, 5.5 to 7 milliliters of peripheral venous blood were collected in EDTA tubes. PBMCs were isolated by Ficoll-Paque Plus density-gradient centrifugation. Immediately after collection, samples were stored at -80 degrees C until analysis. This clonotype was observed many times. Its antigen is not yet known. The sample holds no much larger clone one base away, and base qualities are not on file. Results and caveats for the whole study, not just this receptor: Limitations of the study included a small cohort and short follow-up, and the study findings need independent validation. No adjustment for multiple comparisons was applied to any of the reported P values. Differences in TRBV and TRBJ usage frequencies by metastasis status were reportedly observed in two V genes at baseline and in roughly 10 V and two J genes after SBRT. No determination of tumor specificity was made for expanded TCR clones. Post-SBRT Shannon entropy and its change from baseline were lower in patients who developed distant metastases; baseline Shannon entropy was not associated with metastases. After SBRT, the count of unique TCR clones dropped from a median of roughly 9,300 beforehand to 6,500 to 7,500 afterward (Wilcoxon paired P=0.011).

Two rounds of multiplex PCR were used to amplify the TCR beta CDR3 region from genomic DNA. The first PCR round used primers specific to each TRBV and TRBJ gene, and the primer sequences were filed in Chinese patent CN105087789A. The second PCR round used universal primers. The Roche High Pure PCR Template Preparation Kit was used to extract genomic DNA from the frozen PBMCs. The libraries underwent paired-end sequencing with 151 bp reads on an Illumina HiSeq 3000. The original pipeline was this. CutAdapt was used to remove raw reads lacking the multiplex PCR primer sequences. High-quality paired reads were merged into contigs with PEAR. TRB V, D and J gene segments were assigned to each contig with MiXCR by alignment to reference sequences. CDR3 sequences were clustered by base quality and sequence similarity to remove sequencing errors. Shannon entropy, normalized by the natural log of the productive TCR sequence number, served as the measure of diversity. One minus Shannon entropy divided by the natural log of the number of unique clonotypes was used as the definition of clonality. The Youden index of ROC curves was used to select progression-free survival cut-offs for repertoire metrics, and analyses were performed in R 3.5.3. TCRdb trimmed public reads at Q25 via fastp, called clones via MiXCR and kept in-frame beta chains. Rows merge per CDR3 protein into single entries with the most common DNA and genes. The authors' filters were not applied to this entry. The sample table contains fewer than 20,000 distinct CDR3 sequences; only one count was recorded for around 40% of them. The ten top clones hold around 40% of the sample.

A distance of 10 bases separates the germline ends of V and J, which lose 6 bases and 8 bases respectively. The germline V gene (reference sequence) yields SEHNR for CDR1 and FQNEAQ for CDR2. The CDR3 runs 12 amino acids, cysteine and phenylalanine included. Of the read, only the CDR3 DNA is kept; its 36 bases are in frame from base 1. This receptor was taken from a donor aged 50 or older with non-small cell lung cancer. The sample was PBMCs, taken before or after stereotactic body radiation therapy (not recorded which). The chain links TRBV7-9 with TRBJ1-4, with TRBD1 as a weak D call on 6 bases. CDR3 reads: CASSRTEEKLFF. The nucleotide sequence is given as TGTGCCAGCAGTCGGACAGAGGAAAAACTGTTTTTT.